The text below deals with one T cell receptor beta chain. This clone was seen once. Its antigen is not yet known. Per-base quality was not reported, and no clone a single base away is much larger than it. Including the terminal cysteine and phenylalanine, the CDR3 comprises 14 residues. The kept DNA is CDR3 alone, 42 bases in frame from the first base. These data originate in a study of blood T cell repertoires in COVID-19 (dated by TCRdb to 2018 to 2021). Looking at the study overall: Samples covering the acute and convalescent phases of COVID-19 were provided by collaborators in the United States, Italy and Spain. The prospective study material was composed of cDNA or gDNA derived from T cells, B-cell-depleted T cells, or PBMCs. Deeply sampled blood TCRbeta repertoires from subjects exposed to, actively infected with, or recovered from COVID-19 were included in the dataset. The repertoires were released in a freely available public database meant as a resource for research on the immune response to SARS-CoV-2. The samples were drawn from the first 160 participants of the ongoing ImmuneRACE study and from 950 to 1,500 subjects provided by 6 global collaborators. Sample metadata almost always included a de-identified subject ID, COVID-19 status, age in years and sex. Where HLA class I and class II types were available, the types were taken from metadata supplied by the sample provider, not from assay-based typing.

Participants in the prospective study were enrolled through a virtual design, were aged about 18 to 90 years, and lived in about 25 United States geographic areas. In the prospective study, cohorts were assigned on the basis of participant-reported clinical history obtained from a screening survey and a study questionnaire. Exposed participants were defined as having been in contact with someone with a PCR-confirmed or clinician-diagnosed COVID-19 case within 2 weeks of study entry. Each participant in the prospective study had whole blood, serum and a nasopharyngeal or oropharyngeal swab collected by mobile phlebotomists. Additional blood draws and questionnaires over an approximately two-month period could optionally be provided by prospective study participants. Before DNA extraction, blood samples from the prospective study were shipped at room temperature or frozen. TCRbeta CDR3 regions were amplified from genomic DNA using the immunoSEQ Assay, a bias-controlled multiplex PCR. On the study's bioinformatics: Within the assay, amplification of reference gene primers was used to estimate how many nucleated cells each sample contained. To quantify the absolute abundance of each unique TCRbeta CDR3 rearrangement, sequence reads were collapsed and filtered. For each sample, productive Simpson clonality was calculated as the square root of Simpson's diversity index across productive rearrangements. The immuneACCESS repertoire file appears here via TCRdb, limited to in-frame rearrangements. These files lack a portion of the clones; in checked studies, under half of the deficit traces to unresolved V genes, and the cause of the others is not known. V and J calls and clone size come straight from that table; D and trimming were deduced from the DNA. Present in this sample are over 200,000 clones, approximately 89% of which were seen just once. The ten largest account for more than 3% of the sample.

Summary of the overall study and its limitations: The quantity of clinical and demographic metadata differed by source and by participant and was supplied without curation.

In this chain, TRBV21-1 is recombined with TRBJ2-7; the table's D call TRBD1 went unverified against the DNA. TRBV21-1 is deemed a pseudogene. Sequences were obtained from PBMCs or T cells enriched from blood (not recorded which). The TCR was taken from a woman aged 25 to 45 who had been exposed to COVID-19. The DNA sequence reads TGTGCCAGCAGCGGACAGGGATATGGGGACGAGCAGTACTTC. This translates into CASSGQGYGDEQYF.